This passage covers 29 T cell receptor beta chains from one sample sequenced in a study of blood T cell repertoires in COVID-19. The repertoire was sequenced with immunoSEQ multiplex PCR; TCRdb's copy has only in-frame clones and lacks some. Of about 270,000 clones in the sample, 86% were seen once. The sample was peripheral blood. The source is a man aged 35-49 years with active or convalescent COVID-19.

This chain uses TRBV7-3 with TRBJ2-2, with 9 nucleotides matching TRBD1. Germline values: CDR1 SGHTA, CDR2 FQGTGA. Trimming cost V 5 bases and J 7 bases; bases outside gene matches: 5. The CDR3 has 14 residues. The CDR3 here is CASSLGTGRGELFF. The CDR3 DNA reads as TGTGCCAGCAGCCTTGGGACAGGGCGCGGGGAGCTGTTTTTT.

The chain recombines TRBV18 with TRBJ1-1; 9 bases fit TRBD1. The junction had 14 bases not matched to a gene; V was cut back by 1 base and J by 5 bases. Germline V gene data show CDR1 as KGHSH and CDR2 as LQKENI. The CDR3 extends over 18 amino acids. For the CDR3, the DNA is TGTGCCAGCTCACCACTCAGGACAGGGGCTTCGGGTGGTACTGAAGCTTTCTTT. The encoded protein is CASSPLRTGASGGTEAFF.

J is TRBJ2-3 and V is TRBV30; 8 bases fit TRBD1. The V gene's germline CDR1 is GTSNPN and CDR2 SVGIG (reference sequence). The length of the CDR3 is 14 residues. V trimming: 4 bases; J trimming: 3 bases; junction bases outside the gene matches: 6. The CDR3 sequence: CAWTRGQATDTQYF. The CDR3 DNA reads TGTGCCTGGACAAGGGGACAGGCGACAGATACGCAGTATTTT.

V usage is TRBV6-6 and J usage is TRBJ1-1, with a possible D match to TRBD1 (6 bases). The CDR3 totals 10 residues. Germline CDR1 MNHNY, CDR2 SVGAGI (reference sequence). Trimming took 10 bases from V and 8 from J, leaving 11 bases between them. CDR3 sequence reads: CATEGQEAFF. CDR3 in DNA: TGTGCCACCGAAGGACAGGAAGCTTTCTTT.

This sequence joins TRBV12-5 and TRBJ1-2; D unresolved. This CDR3 spans 14 amino acids. Trimming took off 1 base at V and 8 bases at J, with 14 bases between the two ends. CDR1 and CDR2 (germline): LGHNT, FRNRAP. The CDR3 coding sequence is TGTGCTAGTGGTTTGGACCTCAGACAATGGGGCTACACCTTC. As protein: CASGLDLRQWGYTF. The full variable domain, completed using reference TRBV12-5 and TRBJ1-2, is DARVTQTPRHKVTEMGQEVTMRCQPILGHNTVFWYRQTMMQGLELLAYFRNRAPLDDSGMPKDRFSAEMPDATLATLKIQPSEPRDSAVYFCASGLDLRQWGYTFGSGTRLTVV.

This clone has a handful of counts. The chain carries TRBV3-1 (or the pseudogene TRBV3-2) and TRBJ1-2; 11 positions match TRBD1. Germline lookup yields CDR1 LGHDT and CDR2 YNNKEL (reference sequence). The V gene end was trimmed by 4 bases and the J gene end by 7 bases; junction bases not matched to a gene: 8. This CDR3 contains 15 residues. CDR3: CASSRDPGQGVGYTF. The CDR3 region has the DNA TGTGCCAGCAGCCGTGATCCGGGACAGGGGGTTGGCTACACCTTC.

CDR3 loop: CASSTSGTGANEQYF. DNA of the CDR3: TGTGCCAGTAGTACCTCCGGGACAGGGGCCAACGAGCAGTACTTC. The chain couples TRBV19 to TRBJ2-7; 10 bases match TRBD1. The CDR3 has 15 amino acids. Germline V lookup: CDR1 LNHDA, CDR2 SQIVND (reference sequence). J gave up 5 bases and V 4 bases, and 8 bases lay outside the gene matches. The full variable domain, rest sourced from reference TRBV19 and TRBJ2-7, is DGGITQSPKYLFRKEGQNVTLSCEQNLNHDAMYWYRQDPGQGLRLIYYSQIVNDFQKGDIAEGYSVSREKKESFPLTVTSAQKNPTAFYLCASSTSGTGANEQYFGPGTRLTVT.

This clone was observed a handful of times. The chain is built from TRBV19 and TRBJ2-1, with D uncertain. Germline V gene lookup returns CDR1 LNHDA and CDR2 SQIVND (reference sequence). Trimming cost V 3 bases and J 6 bases, with 3 bases left between them. The CDR3 has 11 amino acids. DNA for the CDR3: TGTGCCAGTAGTATCCTCAATGAGCAGTTCTTC. Translated: CASSILNEQFF.

This clone is a singleton in its sample. The chain is built from TRBV5-6 and TRBJ1-2, with 7 nucleotides matching TRBD1. The germline V gene encodes CDR1 SGHDT and CDR2 YYEEEE. This CDR3 has 14 amino acids. V was clipped by 3 bases and J by 0 bases; unmatched bases: 2. For the CDR3, the DNA is TGTGCCAGCAGCTGGGACAGACCTAACTATGGCTACACCTTC. It specifies CASSWDRPNYGYTF.

This sequence joins TRBV4-1 and TRBJ1-6; TRBD1 might be the D (6 bases). Trimming stripped 4 bases from V and 6 bases from J, with 13 bases between. Germline CDR1 and CDR2: MGHRA and YSYEKL. This CDR3 comprises 15 residues. CDR3 region: CASSLRQVANSPLHF. CDR3 sequence (DNA): TGCGCCAGCAGCCTACGACAGGTTGCTAATTCACCCCTCCACTTT.

V is TRBV6-6 and J is TRBJ1-2; 11 bases match TRBD1. This CDR3 has 13 residues. Germline assignment: CDR1 MNHNY and CDR2 SVGAGI (reference sequence). V lost 8 bases and J lost 4; bases outside the gene matches: 3. CDR3 loop: CASEDRGLYGYTF. CDR3 nucleotides: TGTGCCAGCGAGGACAGGGGGCTCTATGGCTACACCTTC.

The V gene is TRBV6-5, the J gene TRBJ2-3, with 10 nucleotides matching TRBD1. CDR3 length equals 15 residues. Per the germline V gene, CDR1 is MNHEY and CDR2 is SVGAGI. The V gene end was trimmed by 4 bases and the J gene end by 4 bases; junction bases not matched to a gene: 5. Written as DNA, the CDR3 is TGTGCCAGCAGTTGGGGGGGGACAGGGGCAGATACGCAGTATTTT. Its translation: CASSWGGTGADTQYF.

The rearrangement links TRBV12-5 to TRBJ1-1; D call uncertain. Trimming stripped 5 bases from V and 5 bases from J, with 6 bases between. The CDR3 has 11 amino acids. The V gene's germline CDR1 is LGHNT and CDR2 FRNRAP. The CDR3 here is CASGLKTEAFF. The CDR3 nucleotides are TGTGCTAGTGGTCTAAAAACTGAAGCTTTCTTT.

The CDR3 DNA is TGTGCCAGCAGCCAAGATCTGGCGGGAGGGGGTAATGAGCAGTTCTTC. Residues: CASSQDLAGGGNEQFF. J is TRBJ2-1 and V is TRBV3-1 (or the pseudogene TRBV3-2); 9 nucleotides agree with TRBD2. V lost 0 bases, J lost 7 bases, and 7 bases stayed unmatched. This CDR3 is built from 16 residues. Germline assignment: CDR1 LGHDT and CDR2 YNNKEL (reference sequence).

The genes are TRBV10-3 and TRBJ1-2; 9 positions agree with TRBD1. V gave up 5 bases and J gave up 0 bases; unmatched junction bases: 7. From germline, CDR1 is ENHRY and CDR2 SYGVKD. This CDR3 comprises 16 residues. This CDR3 reads CAISWGTGPSNYGYTF. In DNA form, the CDR3 reads TGTGCCATCAGTTGGGGGACAGGGCCATCTAACTATGGCTACACCTTC.

The gene calls are TRBV7-8 and TRBJ2-7, with no clear D. Trimming removed 1 base at V and 0 bases at J, with 7 bases between. The CDR3 loop spans 14 amino acids. The germline V gene encodes CDR1 SGHVS and CDR2 FQNEAQ. DNA of the CDR3: TGTGCCAGCAGCTTAGACAGTGGCTCCTACGAGCAGTACTTC. Protein sequence: CASSLDSGSYEQYF. Full variable domain (rest looked up from reference TRBV7-8 and TRBJ2-7): GAGVSQSPRYKVAKRGQDVALRCDPISGHVSLFWYQQALGQGPEFLTYFQNEAQLDKSGLPSDRFFAERPEGSVSTLKIQRTQQEDSAVYLCASSLDSGSYEQYFGPGTRLTVT.

This sequence joins TRBV5-1 and TRBJ2-7; TRBD2 might be the D (5 bases). Deletions cut 1 base from V and 1 base from J, with 9 bases between. CDR1 and CDR2 (germline): SGHRS, YFSETQ. The CDR3 is made up of 14 amino acids. The CDR3 nucleotides are TGCGCCAGCAGCTTGTCGAGCGGATCCTACGAGCAGTACTTC. Protein product: CASSLSSGSYEQYF. The whole variable domain, filled in from reference TRBV5-1 and TRBJ2-7, reads KAGVTQTPRYLIKTRGQQVTLSCSPISGHRSVSWYQQTPGQGLQFLFEYFSETQRNKGNFPGRFSGRQFSNSRSEMNVSTLELGDSALYLCASSLSSGSYEQYFGPGTRLTVT.

This clone has a handful of counts. This chain uses TRBV29-1 with TRBJ2-1, with D possibly being TRBD1 (5 bases). Germline-derived CDR1 and CDR2 are SQVTM and ANQGSEA. Trimming stripped 2 bases from V and 8 bases from J, with 19 bases between. This CDR3 has 15 amino acids. Here the CDR3 DNA reads TGCAGCGTTGAATACCAGGGAACGTTCTTCGATGAGCAGTTCTTC. This translates into CSVEYQGTFFDEQFF.

The chain has TRBV19 and TRBJ1-4; 7 positions match TRBD1. This CDR3 has 15 amino acids. J gave up 8 bases and V 5 bases, and 11 bases lay outside the gene matches. Germline V gene sequence: CDR1 LNHDA, CDR2 SQIVND (reference sequence). The CDR3, as DNA: TGTGCCAGTAGTCCCAGGACAGGAATTTCGGAAAAACTGTTTTTT. It translates to CASSPRTGISEKLFF.

This chain joins TRBV19 and TRBJ2-3, with 8 bases that match TRBD2. Germline assignment: CDR1 LNHDA and CDR2 SQIVND (reference sequence). The CDR3 is made up of 13 amino acids. V was pared by 4 bases and J by 6 bases, with 3 bases of the junction left unmatched. Written as DNA, the CDR3 is TGTGCCAGTAGTACCGGGGGGGCGGATACGCAGTATTTT. It translates to CASSTGGADTQYF.

V is TRBV5-1 and J is TRBJ1-3; D is uncertain. The CDR3 has 15 residues. Trimming pared 3 bases from V and 4 bases from J, leaving 14 bases between. CDR1 and CDR2 (germline): SGHRS, YFSETQ. CDR3 amino acids: CASSSGRMGGNTIYF. CDR3 sequence (DNA): TGCGCCAGCAGCTCGGGGAGAATGGGGGGAAACACCATATATTTT.

The CDR3 DNA follows: TGCGCCAGCAGCCGGAACCGACCGGGACAGGGAGAGACCCAGTACTTC. It codes for CASSRNRPGQGETQYF. The chain uses TRBV5-1 and TRBJ2-5; 9 nucleotides line up with TRBD1. There are 16 residues in the CDR3. Looked up from germline, CDR1 is SGHRS and CDR2 is YFSETQ. With 4 bases clipped from V and 4 bases from J, the junction kept 11 bases outside the gene matches.

The rearrangement uses TRBV19 and TRBJ2-2, with 8 bases fitting TRBD2. J lost 2 bases, V lost 7 bases, and 3 bases had no gene match. Germline V gene lookup returns CDR1 LNHDA and CDR2 SQIVND (reference sequence). The CDR3 extends over 14 amino acids. CDR3 coding DNA: TGTGCCAGTACGGGAGGGCCCAACACCGGGGAGCTGTTTTTT. Encoded protein: CASTGGPNTGELFF.

This clone was seen only once. This sequence joins TRBV29-1 and TRBJ2-7, with D perhaps matching TRBD1 (6 bases). Germline loops: CDR1 SQVTM, CDR2 ANQGSEA. Deletions cut 2 bases from V and 2 bases from J, with 10 bases between. This CDR3 spans 13 amino acids. The CDR3 DNA follows: TGCAGCGTTGAAAGGACAGATACCTACGAGCAGTACTTC. Its protein product is CSVERTDTYEQYF.

This sequence joins TRBV7-2 and TRBJ2-1, with 7 bases fitting TRBD1. The V gene end was trimmed by 5 bases and the J gene end by 0 bases; junction bases not matched to a gene: 4. Germline CDR1 reads SGHTA; CDR2 reads FQGNSA. The CDR3 contains 15 residues. CDR3 DNA: TGTGCCAGCAGCGGCCGGGACAGCTCCTACAATGAGCAGTTCTTC. This codes for CASSGRDSSYNEQFF.

The chain uses TRBV5-1 and TRBJ1-5; 9 bases are shared with TRBD1. CDR1 and CDR2 from the germline V gene are SGHRS and YFSETQ. Trimming took 7 bases from V and 2 from J; bases not matched to a gene: 19. CDR3 length equals 19 residues. The CDR3 sequence: CASGSNRDRAKTGNQPQHF. As DNA, the CDR3 is TGCGCCAGCGGGTCGAACCGGGACAGGGCGAAAACCGGCAATCAGCCCCAGCATTTT.

The chain couples TRBV5-1 to TRBJ1-1; D gene unclear. The germline CDR1 and CDR2 sequences are SGHRS and YFSETQ. CDR3 size: 12 residues. Trimming left V 5 bases short and J 5 bases short, with 10 bases between. CDR3 in DNA: TGCGCCAGCAGGAGGGATGGGACTGAAGCTTTCTTT. Protein product: CASRRDGTEAFF.

V gene TRBV2 combines with J gene TRBJ2-5; D unclear. The CDR3 extends over 12 amino acids. CDR1 SNHLY and CDR2 FYNNEI come from the germline V gene. V dropped 4 bases and J dropped 4 bases, with 7 bases sitting between them. In nucleotides, the CDR3 is TGTGCCAGCAGTGTGGAGCTAGAGACCCAGTACTTC. It codes for CASSVELETQYF.

This clone was counted a single time. V usage is TRBV4-1 and J usage is TRBJ2-1, with TRBD1 identical over 8 bases. Looked up from germline, CDR1 is MGHRA and CDR2 is YSYEKL. The CDR3 contains 15 residues. The trim removed 3 bases at V and 7 bases at J, leaving 8 bases unmatched. The CDR3 loop is CASSHPGQGRNEQFF. For the CDR3, the DNA is TGCGCCAGCAGCCATCCCGGACAGGGACGGAATGAGCAGTTCTTC.